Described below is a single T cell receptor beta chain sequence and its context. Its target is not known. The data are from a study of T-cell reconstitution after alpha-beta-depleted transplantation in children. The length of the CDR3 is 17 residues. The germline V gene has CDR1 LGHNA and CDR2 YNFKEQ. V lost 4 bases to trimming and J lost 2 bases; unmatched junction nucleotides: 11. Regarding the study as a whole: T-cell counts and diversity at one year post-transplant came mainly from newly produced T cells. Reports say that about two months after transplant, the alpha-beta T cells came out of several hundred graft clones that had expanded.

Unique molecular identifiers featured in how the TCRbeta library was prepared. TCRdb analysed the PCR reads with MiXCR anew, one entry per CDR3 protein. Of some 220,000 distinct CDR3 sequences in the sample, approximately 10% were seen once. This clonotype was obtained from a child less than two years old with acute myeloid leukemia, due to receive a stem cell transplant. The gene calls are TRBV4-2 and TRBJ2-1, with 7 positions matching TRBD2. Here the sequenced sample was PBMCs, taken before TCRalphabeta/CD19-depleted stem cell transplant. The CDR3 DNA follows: TGTGCCAGCAGCCCTGAATCAGCGGGGCTAGCCTACAATGAGCAGTTCTTC. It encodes CASSPESAGLAYNEQFF.